The 14 T cell receptor beta chains in this list originate from one sample, sequenced in a study of spatial heterogeneity in lung cancer. Time point here: sample taken at primary tumor resection. TCRdb redid the calling of the 5' RACE reads with MiXCR, one entry per CDR3 protein. This sample yields tens of thousands of distinct CDR3 sequences, of which roughly 7.2% are seen a single time; 25% to 35% belongs to the top ten. The sample was PBMCs, taken at surgery. The origin of the receptors is a female donor with early-stage non-small cell lung cancer.

The table lists this clonotype with many counts. V usage is TRBV20-1 and J usage is TRBJ2-1; D might be TRBD2 (5 bases). CDR3 length equals 16 residues. The ends were cut back, 3 bases at V and 0 bases at J, with 15 bases in the middle. CDR1 is DFQATT, CDR2 SNEGSKA, per germline (reference sequence). The CDR3 sequence: CSAREGGPSSYNEQFF. Here the CDR3 DNA reads TGCAGTGCTAGGGAAGGCGGGCCAAGCTCCTACAATGAGCAGTTCTTC.

Many counts were recorded for this clonotype. The chain employs TRBV20-1 and TRBJ2-3; D is ambiguous. Germline V gene sequence: CDR1 DFQATT, CDR2 SNEGSKA (reference sequence). The CDR3 totals 11 residues. The V and J ends lost 5 bases and 8 bases respectively, with 11 bases between them. DNA of the CDR3: TGCAGTGCTCTGGTGTCGACTACGCAGTATTTT. Its protein product is CSALVSTTQYF.

This clonotype was seen more than once but under ten times. The chain recombines TRBV20-1 with TRBJ2-3; D remains ambiguous. The V gene's germline CDR1 is DFQATT and CDR2 SNEGSKA (reference sequence). The CDR3 is 15 amino acids. Deletions cut 3 bases from V and 0 bases from J, with 13 bases between. The CDR3 DNA reads as TGCAGTGCTAGGGAGAACTTAGCTAGCACAGATACGCAGTATTTT. Translated, it gives CSARENLASTDTQYF.

This clonotype was recorded a few times. The chain has TRBV5-1 and TRBJ1-4; D might be TRBD1 (6 bases). The CDR3 has 15 residues. Germline CDR1 reads SGHRS; CDR2 reads YFSETQ. V lost 1 base, J lost 7 bases, and 14 bases lay in between. The CDR3: CASSLRGGEGEKLFF. The CDR3 DNA reads as TGCGCCAGCAGCTTGAGAGGGGGTGAGGGTGAAAAACTGTTTTTT.

This clonotype showed up many times. The rearrangement links TRBV6-2 or TRBV6-3 to TRBJ2-1; 11 bases are a match to TRBD2. CDR1 is MNHEY, CDR2 SVGEGT, per germline. The CDR3 is 14 residues long. V dropped 8 bases and J dropped 6; count of bases not matched to a gene: 6. CDR3 region: CASAWLAGGNEQFF. The DNA of the CDR3 is TGTGCCAGCGCCTGGCTAGCGGGAGGCAATGAGCAGTTCTTC.

This clonotype was observed many times. CDR3 nucleotide sequence: TGTGCCAGCAGGCCTTCCGGGACTATCTACGAGCAGTACTTC. Translated, it gives CASRPSGTIYEQYF. The rearrangement joins TRBV6-2 or TRBV6-3 to TRBJ2-7; TRBD2 agrees at 7 bases. Germline CDR1 is MNHEY and CDR2 is SVGEGT. The V and J ends lost 6 bases and 3 bases, in that order; junction bases with no gene match: 8. This CDR3 is built from 14 residues.

This clonotype showed up many times. Written as DNA, the CDR3 is TGCGCCAGCAGCTTGGGACAGGCAGGGGACGAGCAGTACTTC. Translating gives CASSLGQAGDEQYF. The chain couples TRBV5-1 to TRBJ2-7; a possible D gene is TRBD1 (6 bases). The CDR3 spans 14 residues. Germline loops: CDR1 SGHRS, CDR2 YFSETQ. V was trimmed by 0 bases and J by 5 bases, leaving 12 bases between them.

The chain is built from TRBV7-3 and TRBJ2-2, with D perhaps matching TRBD2 (5 bases). Germline assignment: CDR1 SGHTA and CDR2 FQGTGA. The CDR3 is made up of 15 amino acids. Trimming left V 2 bases short and J 4 bases short, with 11 bases between. The CDR3 DNA follows: TGTGCCAGCAGCTTACTGGCGGGTCCCACCGGGGAGCTGTTTTTT. This codes for CASSLLAGPTGELFF.

This clonotype was counted at least ten times. The chain recombines TRBV3-1 with TRBJ2-1; D is tentatively TRBD1 or TRBD2 (5 bases each). Deletions cut 1 base from V and 10 bases from J, with 20 bases between. This CDR3 region has 16 residues. Germline CDR1 is LGHDT and CDR2 is YNNKEL (reference sequence). The CDR3 DNA sequence: TGTGCCAGCAGCCAAGGGGGCGGCGGGCCCGAAGCAGAGCAGTTCTTC. Translated, it gives CASSQGGGGPEAEQFF.

The sample holds many counts of this clonotype. At one end, the junction sequence differs from germline, possibly due to a read error. The chain recombines TRBV4-1 with TRBJ1-1, with D uncertain. This CDR3 has 15 residues. Germline values: CDR1 MGHRA, CDR2 YSYEKL. In nucleotides, the CDR3 is TGCGCAAGCAGCCAAAAGGGTCCAGAGGACACTGAAGCTTTCTTT. Amino acid sequence: CASSQKGPEDTEAFF.

At least ten counts were recorded for this clonotype. This chain joins TRBV10-3 and TRBJ2-7, with 8 bases fitting TRBD2. The CDR3 has 14 residues. CDR1 is ENHRY and CDR2 is SYGVKD in the germline V gene. The ends lost 6 bases at V and 1 base at J; junction bases unmatched: 5. The CDR3 region has the DNA TGTGCCATCAGGCCGGGACTAGTTTCCTACGAGCAGTACTTC. This gives the protein CAIRPGLVSYEQYF.

This clonotype was detected only a few times. The chain joins TRBV7-9 to TRBJ2-7; no clear D gene. Trimming cost V 2 bases and J 0 bases, with 14 bases left between them. The V gene's germline CDR1 is SEHNR and CDR2 FQNEAQ (reference sequence). The CDR3 has 16 amino acids. The CDR3 spells CASSLKARSSSYEQYF. The CDR3 DNA is TGTGCCAGCAGCTTAAAGGCCAGGTCGAGCTCCTACGAGCAGTACTTC.

At least ten counts were recorded for this clonotype. The chain employs TRBV19 and TRBJ2-7; 7 positions match TRBD1. Germline values: CDR1 LNHDA, CDR2 SQIVND (reference sequence). This CDR3 is built from 14 residues. V shed 8 bases and J 3 bases; nucleotides not matched to a gene: 10. This CDR3 reads CASRRGQSSYEQYF. The CDR3 coding sequence is TGTGCCAGTCGAAGGGGACAGTCAAGCTACGAGCAGTACTTC.

This clonotype was seen repeatedly, ten times or more. The chain recombines TRBV29-1 with TRBJ2-7; 8 positions match TRBD1. Germline CDR1 is SQVTM and CDR2 is ANQGSEA. After removal of 8 bases from V and 5 bases from J, the junction contained 5 bases not matched to a gene. This CDR3 spans 11 amino acids. CDR3 nucleotide sequence: TGCAGCACTAGGACAGGGAACGAGCAGTACTTC. It specifies CSTRTGNEQYF.